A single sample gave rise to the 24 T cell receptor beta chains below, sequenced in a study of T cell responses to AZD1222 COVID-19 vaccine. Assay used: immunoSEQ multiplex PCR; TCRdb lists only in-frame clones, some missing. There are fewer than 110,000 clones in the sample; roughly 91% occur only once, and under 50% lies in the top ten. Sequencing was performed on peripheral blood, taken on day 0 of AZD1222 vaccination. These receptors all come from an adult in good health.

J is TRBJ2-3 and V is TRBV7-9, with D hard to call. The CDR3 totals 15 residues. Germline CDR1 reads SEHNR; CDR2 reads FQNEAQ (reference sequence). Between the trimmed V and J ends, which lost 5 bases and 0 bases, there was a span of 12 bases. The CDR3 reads CASSAPGASTDTQYF. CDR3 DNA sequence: TGTGCCAGCAGCGCCCCCGGCGCCAGCACAGATACGCAGTATTTT.

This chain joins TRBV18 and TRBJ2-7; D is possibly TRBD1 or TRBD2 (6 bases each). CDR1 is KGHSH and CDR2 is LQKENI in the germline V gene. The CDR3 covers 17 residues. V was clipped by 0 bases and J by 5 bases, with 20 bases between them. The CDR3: CASSPPVGGGPSHEQYF. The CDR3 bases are TGTGCCAGCTCACCACCAGTAGGGGGAGGCCCTTCCCACGAGCAGTACTTC.

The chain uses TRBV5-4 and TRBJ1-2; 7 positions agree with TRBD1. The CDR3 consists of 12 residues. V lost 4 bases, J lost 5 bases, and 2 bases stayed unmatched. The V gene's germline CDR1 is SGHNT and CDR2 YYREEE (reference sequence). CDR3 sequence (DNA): TGTGCCAGCAGCGACAGGGTTTATGGCTACACCTTC. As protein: CASSDRVYGYTF. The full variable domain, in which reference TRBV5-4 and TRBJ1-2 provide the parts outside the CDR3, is ETGVTQSPTHLIKTRGQQVTLRCSSQSGHNTVSWYQQALGQGPQFIFQYYREEENGRGNFPPRFSGLQFPNYSSELNVNALELDDSALYLCASSDRVYGYTFGSGTRLTVV.

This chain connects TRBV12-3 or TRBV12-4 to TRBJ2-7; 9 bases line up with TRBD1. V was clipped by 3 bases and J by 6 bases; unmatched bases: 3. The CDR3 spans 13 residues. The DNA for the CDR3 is TGTGCCAGCAGTTTTGGGGACAGGGTCGAGCAGTACTTC. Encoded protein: CASSFGDRVEQYF.

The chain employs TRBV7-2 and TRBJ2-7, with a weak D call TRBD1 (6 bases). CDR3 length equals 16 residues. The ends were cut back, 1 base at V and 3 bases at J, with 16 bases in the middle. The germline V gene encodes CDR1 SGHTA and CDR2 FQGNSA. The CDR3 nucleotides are TGTGCCAGCAGCTTAGGTAGGCAGGGGAGTGGCTACGAGCAGTACTTC. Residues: CASSLGRQGSGYEQYF.

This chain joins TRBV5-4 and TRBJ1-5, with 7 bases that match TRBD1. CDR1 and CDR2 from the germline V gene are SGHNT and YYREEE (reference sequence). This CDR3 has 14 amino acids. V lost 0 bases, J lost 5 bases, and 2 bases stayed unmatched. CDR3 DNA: TGTGCCAGCAGCTTGGGCACAGGGGATCAGCCCCAGCATTTT. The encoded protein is CASSLGTGDQPQHF. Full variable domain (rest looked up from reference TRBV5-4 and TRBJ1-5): ETGVTQSPTHLIKTRGQQVTLRCSSQSGHNTVSWYQQALGQGPQFIFQYYREEENGRGNFPPRFSGLQFPNYSSELNVNALELDDSALYLCASSLGTGDQPQHFGDGTRLSIL.

The CDR3 loop is CASSANLGTEAFF. CDR3 coding DNA: TGTGCCAGTAGTGCCAATCTAGGCACTGAAGCTTTCTTT. This chain joins TRBV19 and TRBJ1-1, with D uncertain. Trimming cost V 5 bases and J 4 bases, with 11 bases left between them. This CDR3 comprises 13 residues. The germline V gene encodes CDR1 LNHDA and CDR2 SQIVND (reference sequence).

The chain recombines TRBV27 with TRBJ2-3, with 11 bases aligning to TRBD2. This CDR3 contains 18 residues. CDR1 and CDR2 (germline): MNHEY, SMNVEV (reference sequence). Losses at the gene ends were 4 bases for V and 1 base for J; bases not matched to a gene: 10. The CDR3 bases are TGTGCCAGCAGTTCCCCACGGGGACTAGCGGAGCGCACAGATACGCAGTATTTT. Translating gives CASSSPRGLAERTDTQYF.

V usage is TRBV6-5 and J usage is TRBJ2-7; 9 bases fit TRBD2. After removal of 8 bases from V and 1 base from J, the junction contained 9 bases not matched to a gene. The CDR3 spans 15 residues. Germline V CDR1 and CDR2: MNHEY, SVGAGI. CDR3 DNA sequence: TGTGCCAGCGGGGATAGCGGGAGTGGTTCCTACGAGCAGTACTTC. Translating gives CASGDSGSGSYEQYF.

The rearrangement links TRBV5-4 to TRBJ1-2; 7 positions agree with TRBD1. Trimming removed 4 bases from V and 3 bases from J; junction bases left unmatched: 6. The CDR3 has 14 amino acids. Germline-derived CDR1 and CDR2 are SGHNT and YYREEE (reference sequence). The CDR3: CASSQGQADYGYTF. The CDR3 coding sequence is TGTGCCAGCAGCCAAGGACAGGCTGACTATGGCTACACCTTC.

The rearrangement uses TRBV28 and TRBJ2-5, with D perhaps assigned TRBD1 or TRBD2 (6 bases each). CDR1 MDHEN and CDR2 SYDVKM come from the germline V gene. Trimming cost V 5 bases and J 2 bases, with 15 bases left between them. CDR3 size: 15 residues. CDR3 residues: CASSLGGVRQETQYF. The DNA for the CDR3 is TGTGCCAGCAGTCTGGGGGGCGTTCGACAAGAGACCCAGTACTTC.

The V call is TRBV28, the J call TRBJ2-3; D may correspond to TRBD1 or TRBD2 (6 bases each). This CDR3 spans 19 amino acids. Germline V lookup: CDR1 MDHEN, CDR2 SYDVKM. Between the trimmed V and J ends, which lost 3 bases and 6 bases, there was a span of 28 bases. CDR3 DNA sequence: TGTGCCAGCAGTTTGTTGGACTACACGTCCGGGCTTACAGGGGATACGCAGTATTTT. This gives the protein CASSLLDYTSGLTGDTQYF.

The CDR3 loop reads CASSALQNIQYF. CDR3 DNA: TGTGCCAGTAGCGCCCTTCAAAACATTCAGTACTTC. The V gene is TRBV19, the J gene TRBJ2-4; D not certain. V gave up 6 bases and J gave up 5 bases, with 8 bases separating them. The germline V gene encodes CDR1 LNHDA and CDR2 SQIVND (reference sequence). The CDR3 has 12 amino acids.

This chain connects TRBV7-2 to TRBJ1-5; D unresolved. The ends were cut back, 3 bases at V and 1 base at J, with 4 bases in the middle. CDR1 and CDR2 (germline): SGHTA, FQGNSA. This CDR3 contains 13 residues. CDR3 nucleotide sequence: TGTGCCAGCAGCTTCGGAAGCAATCAGCCCCAGCATTTT. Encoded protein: CASSFGSNQPQHF.

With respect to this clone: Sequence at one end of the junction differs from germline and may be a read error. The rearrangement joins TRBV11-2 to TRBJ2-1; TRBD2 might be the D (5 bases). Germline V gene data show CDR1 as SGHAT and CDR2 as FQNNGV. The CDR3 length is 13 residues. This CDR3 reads CASSLVPGAGGIF. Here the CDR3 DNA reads TGTGCCAGCAGCTTAGTTCCGGGTGCGGGTGGGATCTTC.

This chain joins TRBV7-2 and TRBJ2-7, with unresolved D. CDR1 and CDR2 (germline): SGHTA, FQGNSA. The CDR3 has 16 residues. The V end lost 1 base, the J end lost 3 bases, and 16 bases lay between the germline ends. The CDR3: CASSLGPRGSLYEQYF. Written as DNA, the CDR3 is TGTGCCAGCAGCTTAGGTCCTAGAGGTTCTCTCTACGAGCAGTACTTC.

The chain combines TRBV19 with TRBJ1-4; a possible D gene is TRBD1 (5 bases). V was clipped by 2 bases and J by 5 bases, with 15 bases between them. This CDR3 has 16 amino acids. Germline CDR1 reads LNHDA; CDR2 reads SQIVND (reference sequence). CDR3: CASSISGLLTNEKLFF. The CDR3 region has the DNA TGTGCCAGTAGTATATCGGGGCTCCTTACCAATGAAAAACTGTTTTTT.

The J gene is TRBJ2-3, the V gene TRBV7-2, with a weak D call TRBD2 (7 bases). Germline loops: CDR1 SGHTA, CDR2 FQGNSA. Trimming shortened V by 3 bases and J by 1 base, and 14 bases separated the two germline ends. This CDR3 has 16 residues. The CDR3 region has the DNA TGTGCCAGCAGCTTTCAGGGGCTAGCGGGCACAGATACGCAGTATTTT. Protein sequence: CASSFQGLAGTDTQYF.

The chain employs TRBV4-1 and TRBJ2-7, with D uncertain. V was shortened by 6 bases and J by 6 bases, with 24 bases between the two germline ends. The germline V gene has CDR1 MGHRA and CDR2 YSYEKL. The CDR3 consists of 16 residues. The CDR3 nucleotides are TGCGCCAGCAGTCCAAGGAGTGGGATTGAAGGTAGCGAGCAGTACTTC. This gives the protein CASSPRSGIEGSEQYF.

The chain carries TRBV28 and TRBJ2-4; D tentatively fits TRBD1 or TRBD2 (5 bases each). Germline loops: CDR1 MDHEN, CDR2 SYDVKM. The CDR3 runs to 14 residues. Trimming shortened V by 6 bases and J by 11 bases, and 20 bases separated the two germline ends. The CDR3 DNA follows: TGTGCCAGCAGCTATGGGACCGCGGTGAAGGTTCAGTACTTC. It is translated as CASSYGTAVKVQYF.

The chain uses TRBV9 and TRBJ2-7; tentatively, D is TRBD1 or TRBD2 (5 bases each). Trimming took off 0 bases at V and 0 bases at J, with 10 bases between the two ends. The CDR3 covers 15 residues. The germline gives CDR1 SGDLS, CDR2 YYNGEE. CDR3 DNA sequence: TGTGCCAGCAGCGTAGCGGTCGGGACCTCCTACGAGCAGTACTTC. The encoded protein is CASSVAVGTSYEQYF.

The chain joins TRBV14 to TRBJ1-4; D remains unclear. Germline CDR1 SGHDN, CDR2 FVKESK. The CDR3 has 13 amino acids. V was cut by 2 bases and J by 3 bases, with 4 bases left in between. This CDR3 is CASSQQPNEKLFF. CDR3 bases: TGTGCCAGCAGCCAACAGCCTAATGAAAAACTGTTTTTT.

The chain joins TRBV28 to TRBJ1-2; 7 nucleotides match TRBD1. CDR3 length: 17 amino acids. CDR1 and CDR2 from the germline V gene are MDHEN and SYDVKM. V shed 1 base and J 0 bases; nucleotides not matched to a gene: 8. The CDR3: CASSLFPPGGTNYGYTF. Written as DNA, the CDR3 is TGTGCCAGCAGTTTATTCCCGCCAGGGGGTACTAACTATGGCTACACCTTC.

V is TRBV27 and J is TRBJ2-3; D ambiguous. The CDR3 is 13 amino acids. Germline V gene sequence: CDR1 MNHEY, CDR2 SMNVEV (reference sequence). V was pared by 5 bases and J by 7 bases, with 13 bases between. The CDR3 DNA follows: TGTGCCAGCAGTCCCCAGACTGGGTATACGCAGTATTTT. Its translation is CASSPQTGYTQYF.